This passage covers 17 T cell receptor beta chains from one sample sequenced in a study of human T cells and chemical hapten exposure. TCRdb independently ran MiXCR on the RACE reads; one entry per CDR3 protein. The table shows more than 300,000 distinct CDR3 sequences, with 5.1% occurring only once. Stated time point: pre-sensitization, week 0. Treatment reported: therapeutic diphenylcyclopropenone sensitization with weekly scalp DPC. Material: whole blood, obtained in connection with sensitization to the hapten diphenylcyclopropenone (DPC). The source is a woman aged 45-60 years with alopecia areata. Some clones in this sample may be carry-over from other donors' samples.

This clonotype was counted at least ten times. The chain is built from TRBV4-2 and TRBJ2-7; D call uncertain. The CDR3 contains 15 residues. Germline V gene sequence: CDR1 LGHNA, CDR2 YNFKEQ. V shed 0 bases and J shed 2 bases, with 11 bases lying between them. The CDR3 sequence: CASSQDYAQTYEQYF. The CDR3 DNA reads as TGTGCCAGCAGCCAAGATTATGCGCAGACCTACGAGCAGTACTTC.

This clonotype was recorded many times. The chain is built from TRBV15 and TRBJ1-5; unclear D gene. Germline lookup yields CDR1 LNHNV and CDR2 YYDKDF (reference sequence). V was clipped by 4 bases and J by 5 bases, with 9 bases between them. This CDR3 contains 13 residues. DNA of the CDR3: TGTGCCACCAGCACCTCCCGAGATCAGCCCCAGCATTTT. Amino acid sequence: CATSTSRDQPQHF.

On this clonotype: A much larger clone lies a single base off, so this may be a read error. The chain carries TRBV5-1 and TRBJ2-5; 7 bases match TRBD2. CDR3 length: 15 residues. The germline gives CDR1 SGHRS, CDR2 YFSETQ. Losses at the gene ends were 1 base for V and 3 bases for J; bases not matched to a gene: 6. The CDR3 is CASSLFRGDEETQYF. CDR3 sequence (DNA): TGCGCCAGCAGCTTGTTCCGGGGGGATGAAGAGACCCAGTACTTC.

This clonotype has more than one count but fewer than ten. This sequence joins TRBV20-1 and TRBJ2-1; the match to TRBD2 covers 7 bases. The trim removed 0 bases at V and 12 bases at J, leaving 5 bases unmatched. The CDR3 consists of 12 residues. Germline V CDR1 and CDR2: DFQATT, SNEGSKA (reference sequence). CDR3 nucleotide sequence: TGCAGTGCTAGAGATCGGGGGGTGACGCAGTTCTTC. Its translation is CSARDRGVTQFF.

This rearrangement joins TRBV6-2 or TRBV6-3 to TRBJ1-1; TRBD1 matches at 8 bases. CDR1 MNHEY and CDR2 SVGEGT come from the germline V gene. There are 15 residues in the CDR3. The J segment lost 5 bases and the V segment lost 7 bases, leaving 12 bases of the junction unmatched. The CDR3 DNA reads as TGTGCCAGCAAAAATGCAGGGGGCGCTGAGACTGAAGCTTTCTTT. This encodes CASKNAGGAETEAFF.

This clonotype has ten or more counts. This rearrangement joins TRBV9 to TRBJ2-1; D gene uncertain. Germline V gene sequence: CDR1 SGDLS, CDR2 YYNGEE. Trimming cost V 0 bases and J 8 bases, with 3 bases left between them. There are 11 residues in the CDR3. Here the CDR3 reads CASSVADEQFF. The CDR3 DNA follows: TGTGCCAGCAGCGTAGCAGATGAGCAGTTCTTC.

This chain connects TRBV5-1 to TRBJ2-1; 9 bases map to TRBD2. The J segment lost 5 bases and the V segment lost 2 bases, leaving 11 bases of the junction unmatched. Germline lookup yields CDR1 SGHRS and CDR2 YFSETQ. CDR3 length: 17 residues. CDR3 residues: CASSFGGTSTPHNEQFF. As DNA, the CDR3 is TGCGCCAGCAGCTTTGGTGGGACTAGCACCCCCCACAATGAGCAGTTCTTC.

The rearrangement uses TRBV29-1 and TRBJ1-1; 11 bases are shared with TRBD1. The V gene's germline CDR1 is SQVTM and CDR2 ANQGSEA. The CDR3 loop spans 15 amino acids. J lost 4 bases, V lost 2 bases, and 6 bases had no gene match. The CDR3 region has the DNA TGCAGCGTTGAAAGTACAGGGACAGGGGGCACTGAAGCTTTCTTT. Translation gives CSVESTGTGGTEAFF.

In this sample, this clonotype turned up many times. The chain employs TRBV7-2 and TRBJ2-1, with a weak D call TRBD1 (6 bases). Germline-derived CDR1 and CDR2 are SGHTA and FQGNSA. Trimming took 6 bases from V and 8 from J, leaving 20 bases between them. This CDR3 has 15 residues. The chain's CDR3 is CASSSTGQSWDEQFF. CDR3 nucleotide sequence: TGTGCCAGCAGTTCTACCGGACAGTCCTGGGATGAGCAGTTCTTC.

This clonotype turned up a few times. The chain has TRBV6-1 and TRBJ2-7; a possible D gene is TRBD1 (6 bases). Germline CDR1 is MNHNS and CDR2 is SASEGT. This CDR3 has 15 amino acids. V was trimmed by 1 base and J by 3 bases, leaving 13 bases between them. The CDR3 loop is CASSEGGTNFYEQYF. In nucleotides, the CDR3 is TGTGCCAGCAGTGAAGGGGGGACAAATTTCTACGAGCAGTACTTC.

The rearrangement links TRBV19 to TRBJ2-1; D is perhaps TRBD1 or TRBD2 (5 bases each). Germline CDR1 LNHDA, CDR2 SQIVND (reference sequence). V was pared by 4 bases and J by 1 base, with 17 bases between. The CDR3 totals 17 residues. The CDR3 sequence: CASSTTPGTGSYNEQFF. In nucleotides, the CDR3 is TGTGCCAGTAGTACAACCCCCGGGACGGGTTCCTACAATGAGCAGTTCTTC.

Ten or more counts support this clonotype. J is TRBJ1-2 and V is TRBV2, with a tentative D call TRBD1 (5 bases). V gave up 4 bases and J gave up 1 base, with 10 bases separating them. The CDR3 totals 14 residues. CDR1 is SNHLY and CDR2 is FYNNEI in the germline V gene. DNA of the CDR3: TGTGCCAGCAGTGGGGGGGGTCTTAACTATGGCTACACCTTC. Translated, it gives CASSGGGLNYGYTF.

This clonotype was seen repeatedly, ten times or more. This chain joins TRBV6-5 and TRBJ2-3; D is perhaps TRBD1 (5 bases). This CDR3 is 15 amino acids long. Trimming removed 2 bases at V and 5 bases at J, with 14 bases between. Germline values: CDR1 MNHEY, CDR2 SVGAGI. This chain's CDR3 is CASSYDVRAKDTQYF. The DNA for the CDR3 is TGTGCCAGCAGTTACGACGTCAGGGCGAAAGATACGCAGTATTTT.

This clonotype showed up many times. The V gene is TRBV12-3 or TRBV12-4, the J gene TRBJ2-5, with unresolved D. The CDR3 is 14 residues long. Trimming removed 2 bases from V and 0 bases from J, with 7 bases in between. The CDR3 DNA reads TGTGCCAGCAGTTTAAGAACAGACCAAGAGACCCAGTACTTC. Translating gives CASSLRTDQETQYF.

The sample holds many counts of this clonotype. This rearrangement joins TRBV2 to TRBJ1-1, with unresolved D. Germline CDR1 is SNHLY and CDR2 is FYNNEI. The CDR3 has 13 residues. V was trimmed by 3 bases and J by 6 bases, leaving 11 bases between them. CDR3 residues: CASSDTPLPEAFF. CDR3 bases: TGTGCCAGCAGTGACACACCCCTCCCTGAAGCTTTCTTT.

The sample holds many counts of this clonotype. The chain has TRBV13 and TRBJ2-3; 8 bases are a match to TRBD2. V gave up 7 bases and J gave up 5 bases; unmatched junction bases: 11. The CDR3 totals 15 residues. Germline lookup yields CDR1 PRHDT and CDR2 FYEKMQ (reference sequence). CDR3 protein: CASMERGGRGDTQYF. The CDR3 DNA reads TGTGCCAGCATGGAACGGGGGGGCCGGGGAGATACGCAGTATTTT.

In this sample, this clonotype turned up many times. This chain joins TRBV7-2 and TRBJ2-3, with D possibly TRBD1 on 5 matching bases. Germline assignment: CDR1 SGHTA and CDR2 FQGNSA. The CDR3 consists of 13 residues. For the CDR3, the DNA is TGTTCTGTGGGGAAGGGGCGAGCAGATACGCAGTATTTT. Its translation is CSVGKGRADTQYF.